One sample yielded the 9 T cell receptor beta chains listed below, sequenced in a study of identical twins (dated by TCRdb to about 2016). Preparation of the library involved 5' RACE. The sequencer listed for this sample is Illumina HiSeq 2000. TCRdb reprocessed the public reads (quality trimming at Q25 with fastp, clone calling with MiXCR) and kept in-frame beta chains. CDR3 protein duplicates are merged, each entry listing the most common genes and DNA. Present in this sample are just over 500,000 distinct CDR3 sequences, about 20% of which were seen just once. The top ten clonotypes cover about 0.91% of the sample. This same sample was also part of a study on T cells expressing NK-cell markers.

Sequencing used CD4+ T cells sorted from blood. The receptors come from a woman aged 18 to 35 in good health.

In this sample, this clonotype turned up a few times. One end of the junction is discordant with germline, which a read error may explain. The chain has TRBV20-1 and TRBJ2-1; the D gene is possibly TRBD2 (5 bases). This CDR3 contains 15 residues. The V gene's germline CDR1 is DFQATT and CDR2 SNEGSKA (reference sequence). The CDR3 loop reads CSAARPADYYSEQFF. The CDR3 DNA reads TGCAGTGCTGCCCGGCCAGCGGATTATTACAGTGAGCAGTTCTTC.

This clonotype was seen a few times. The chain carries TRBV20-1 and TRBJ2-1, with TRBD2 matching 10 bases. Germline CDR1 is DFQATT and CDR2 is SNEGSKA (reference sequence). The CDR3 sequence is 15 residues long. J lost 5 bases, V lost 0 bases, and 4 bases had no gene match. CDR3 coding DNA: TGCAGTGCTAGAGATCGGACTAGCGGCAACAATGAGCAGTTCTTC. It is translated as CSARDRTSGNNEQFF.

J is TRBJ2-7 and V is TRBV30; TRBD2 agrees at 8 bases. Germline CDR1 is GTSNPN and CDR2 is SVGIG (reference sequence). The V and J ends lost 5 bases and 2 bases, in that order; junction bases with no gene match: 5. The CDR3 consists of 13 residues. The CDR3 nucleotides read TGTGCCTGGGATACTAGCGGACCCTACGAGCAGTACTTC. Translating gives CAWDTSGPYEQYF.

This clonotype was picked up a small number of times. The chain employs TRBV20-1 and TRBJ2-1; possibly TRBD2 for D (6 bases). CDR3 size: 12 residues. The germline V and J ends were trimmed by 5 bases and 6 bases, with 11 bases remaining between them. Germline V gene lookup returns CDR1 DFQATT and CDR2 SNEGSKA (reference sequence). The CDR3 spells CSASGVGNEQFF. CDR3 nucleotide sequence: TGCAGTGCTTCGGGAGTGGGCAATGAGCAGTTCTTC.

This CDR3 reads CASRIQGGTEAFF. The CDR3 DNA sequence: TGTGCCAGCAGAATACAGGGAGGCACTGAAGCTTTCTTT. This chain uses TRBV27 with TRBJ1-1, with TRBD1 as a possible D gene (6 bases). V lost 6 bases, J lost 4 bases, and 12 bases lay in between. The CDR3 spans 13 residues. Germline V gene data show CDR1 as MNHEY and CDR2 as SMNVEV (reference sequence).

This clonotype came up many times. The CDR3 is CSPQGLTDTQYF. CDR3 nucleotide sequence: TGCAGCCCACAGGGTCTAACAGATACGCAGTATTTT. This rearrangement joins TRBV29-1 to TRBJ2-3, with a weak D call TRBD1 (6 bases). The length of the CDR3 is 12 residues. The germline V and J ends were trimmed by 8 bases and 3 bases, with 12 bases remaining between them. Germline CDR1 and CDR2: SQVTM and ANQGSEA.

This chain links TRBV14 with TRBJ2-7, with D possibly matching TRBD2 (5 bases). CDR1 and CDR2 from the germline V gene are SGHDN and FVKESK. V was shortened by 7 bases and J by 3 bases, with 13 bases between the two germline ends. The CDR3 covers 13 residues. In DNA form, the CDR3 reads TGTGCCAGCACCGGGGAAGAAGACTACGAGCAGTACTTC. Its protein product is CASTGEEDYEQYF.

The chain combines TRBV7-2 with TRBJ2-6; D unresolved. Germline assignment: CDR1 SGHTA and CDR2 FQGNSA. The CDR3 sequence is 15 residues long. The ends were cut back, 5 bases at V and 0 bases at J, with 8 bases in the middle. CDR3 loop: CASSIRSSGANVLTF. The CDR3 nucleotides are TGTGCCAGCAGCATTCGGAGCTCTGGGGCCAACGTCCTGACTTTC. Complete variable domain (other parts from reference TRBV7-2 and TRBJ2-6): GAGVSQSPSNKVTEKGKDVELRCDPISGHTALYWYRQSLGQGLEFLIYFQGNSAPDKSGLPSDRFSAERTGGSVSTLTIQRTQQEDSAVYLCASSIRSSGANVLTFGAGSRLTVL.

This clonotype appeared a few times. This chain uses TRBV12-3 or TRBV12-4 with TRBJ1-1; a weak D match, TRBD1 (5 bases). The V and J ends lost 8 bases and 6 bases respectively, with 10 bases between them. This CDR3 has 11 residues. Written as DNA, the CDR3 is TGTGCCAGCGGGGGAGCGGCTGAAGCTTTCTTT. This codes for CASGGAAEAFF.